This TCR beta chain was recovered during a study of blood T cells in healthy people across ages. Through a sample-barcoded 5' primer and a J-beta primer mix, a second PCR was run for about 6 to 12 cycles. TCRdb re-called the 5' RACE reads with MiXCR, one entry per CDR3 protein. The sample has 1.5 million to 2 million distinct CDR3 sequences, approximately 28% seen once. The CDR3 covers 14 residues. The germline V gene encodes CDR1 SGHDN and CDR2 FVKESK. The specimen sequenced was blood. This TCR came from a woman under 40 in good health. This chain links TRBV14 with TRBJ2-4; D is unresolved. The end of the DNA aligns better with TRBJ2-7, so the J call may be wrong. The CDR3 here is CASSQHSMTYEQYF. In nucleotides, the CDR3 is TGTGCCAGCAGCCAACATTCCATGACCTACGAGCAGTACTTC.